This T cell receptor beta chain was documented in a study of blood T cell dynamics during melanoma immunotherapy (dated by TCRdb to about 2020). Some background on the complete study: Patients had metastatic melanoma and received first-line pembrolizumab or nivolumab plus ipilimumab as standard of care in the United Kingdom. To find early correlates of response, the study profiled the peripheral T cell receptor repertoires of patients with metastatic melanoma both before and after one cycle of checkpoint inhibitor therapy. Consecutive patients formed a training cohort, and a further independent group of patients from the same centre was pooled into an external validation set.

Study-wide findings and limitations: A bifurcated reorganization of the PBMC repertoire at W3, with increased clonality or increased diversity, was observed in patients who later achieved disease control, unlike in progressors. The relatively small sample size was acknowledged as potentially limiting generalization of the results. Whether the T cell clones driving repertoire changes were melanoma-specific or reflected general immune activation could not be determined in the study.

Comments on this clone: This clone's antigen is unknown. Base quality data are lacking; no much larger clone is found one base away.

A fixed 350 ng of DNA was loaded for every bulk PBMC sample. TCR beta CDR3 sequences were amplified from genomic DNA with the immunoSEQ TCRb Assay kit following manufacturer instructions. The KAPA Library Quantification Kit for Illumina platforms was used to quantify the pooled libraries by qPCR. Pooled libraries were clustered at roughly 0.6-1.2 pM and sequenced on an Illumina NextSeq 500. The original pipeline was this. Analysis of the TCR data relied on immunoSEQ ANALYZER and the R LymphoSeq package. A rearrangement efficiency score was calculated as productive divided by the sum of productive and non-productive CDR3 sequences. Clonality was measured with the Gini coefficient and diversity with the Renyi index at alpha=1, and both measures were compared pairwise between timepoints within each patient. Clonal relatedness used an edit distance of 3, and repertoire similarity used the Bhattacharyya coefficient, both computed in LymphoSeq. To classify response, a linear discriminant analysis based on week-3 changes in clonality and diversity was built using the R MASS and caret packages. TCRdb mirrors the immuneACCESS table, restricted to in-frame sequences. Some clones are absent from its copies; in checked studies, under half trace to an unresolved V gene, and the reason for the others is unknown. That table is the source of V, J and clone size, and D and trimming were worked out from the DNA. The sample contains approximately 20,000 clones, 70% to 90% of them found a single time. Roughly 7.2% of the sample belongs to the ten largest clones.

CDR1 and CDR2, per the germline V gene, are LGHNA and YNFKEQ. From its cysteine to its phenylalanine, the CDR3 spans 20 amino acids. The CDR3 DNA has 60 bases and is translated from base 1. V loses 0 bases, J loses 1 base, and the germline ends lie 23 bases apart. Explained via the paper, the time point label denotes: week 3, after first cycle of checkpoint inhibitor. Blood was sampled before treatment (T0) and at week 3 (W3), after the first cycle of checkpoint blockade. Except for a couple of patients with rapid clinical progression, response was assessed 12 weeks after the first infusion by RECIST 1.1; disease control meant complete response, partial response or stable disease. Patients were not eligible if they had prior systemic cancer treatment, concomitant immunosuppressant therapy or synchronous other active malignancies. To track both circulating cells and T cell turnover, TCR beta was sequenced from bulk PBMC as well as from plasma cell-free DNA. Lymphoprep and SepMate tubes were used to isolate PBMC from blood, and red cell lysis was then performed. QIAamp DNA Blood Mini kits were used to extract DNA from PBMC and from sorted T cell subsets.

The starting material was blood, obtained from a patient treated with checkpoint blockade. This receptor was taken from a human donor with melanoma. The rearrangement joined TRBV4-2 to TRBJ2-3, with no D gene named confidently. The nucleotide sequence reads TGTGCCAGCAGCCAAGATCTTAGGTCAAAGGTAGTGACGGGCACAGATACGCAGTATTTT. Its translation reads: CASSQDLRSKVVTGTDTQYF.